A selection of T cell receptor beta chains follows, all from one sample in a study of control samples from healthy donors and cancer patients. The repertoire was sequenced with immunoSEQ multiplex PCR; TCRdb's copy has only in-frame clones and lacks some. The data show about 150,000 clones, approximately 93% seen once. The sequenced material came from blood. Receptor source: a man younger than 35 in good health. CDR3s include the opening cysteine and the closing phenylalanine or tryptophan. Each record gives: clone size, V gene, D gene, J gene, CDR3 length, CDR3 protein, CDR3 DNA. A D gene is named only where the DNA matches it firmly. Rows may omit the clone size; those that give it use once, few, many or a size class.

size: -; V: TRBV7-2; D: -; J: TRBJ2-7; length: 15; CDR3: CASSPGVAAAYEQYF; DNA: TGTGCCAGCAGCCCCGGGGTAGCGGCCGCTTACGAGCAGTACTTC
size: -; V: TRBV11-2; D: -; J: TRBJ1-2; length: 15; CDR3: CASSLEPGANYGYTF; DNA: TGTGCCAGCAGCTTAGAGCCAGGAGCTAACTATGGCTACACCTTC
size: -; V: TRBV7-8; D: -; J: TRBJ1-5; length: 13; CDR3: CATSGYSNQPQHF; DNA: TGTGCCACCTCGGGGTATAGCAATCAGCCCCAGCATTTT
size: -; V: TRBV15; D: -; J: TRBJ2-2; length: 15; CDR3: CATSRAGSATGELFF; DNA: TGTGCCACCAGCAGAGCAGGGTCGGCCACCGGGGAGCTGTTTTTT
size: -; V: TRBV7-9; D: -; J: TRBJ2-2; length: 12; CDR3: CASSLLAGELFF; DNA: TGTGCCAGCAGCTTACTTGCCGGGGAGCTGTTTTTT
size: -; V: TRBV11-2; D: -; J: TRBJ1-1; length: 16; CDR3: CASRTSKGPTNTEAFF; DNA: TGTGCCAGCAGGACTTCGAAAGGACCCACGAACACTGAAGCTTTCTTT
size: once; V: TRBV19; D: -; J: TRBJ1-2; length: 13; CDR3: CASSTPAGAGYTF; DNA: TGTGCCAGTAGTACTCCCGCAGGGGCTGGCTACACCTTC
size: -; V: TRBV6-1; D: TRBD2; J: TRBJ2-1; length: 21; CDR3: CASSGASGRFPPLRSYNEQFF; DNA: TGTGCCAGCAGTGGAGCTAGCGGGAGATTTCCCCCTTTAAGGTCCTACAATGAGCAGTTCTTC
size: few; V: TRBV19; D: -; J: TRBJ1-3; length: 14; CDR3: CASSATRTRNTIYF; DNA: TGTGCCAGTAGTGCTACCCGGACTCGAAACACCATATATTTT
size: -; V: TRBV5-1; D: TRBD1; J: TRBJ2-2; length: 16; CDR3: CASSLSGTGNTGELFF; DNA: TGCGCCAGCAGCTTGTCCGGGACAGGGAACACCGGGGAGCTGTTTTTT
size: -; V: TRBV2; D: -; J: TRBJ2-7; length: 13; CDR3: CASGQFVSYEQYF; DNA: TGTGCCAGTGGGCAGTTTGTATCCTACGAGCAGTACTTC
size: -; V: TRBV6-2/TRBV6-3; D: -; J: TRBJ2-2; length: 13; CDR3: CASSETRGGELFF; DNA: TGTGCCAGCAGCGAGACCCGGGGTGGGGAGCTGTTTTTT
size: once; V: TRBV9; D: TRBD1; J: TRBJ2-1; length: 13; CDR3: CASSFLGQGEQFF; DNA: TGTGCCAGCAGTTTCCTAGGACAGGGTGAGCAGTTCTTC
size: -; V: TRBV5-1; D: -; J: TRBJ1-1; length: 15; CDR3: CASTYRRMDNTEAFF; DNA: TGCGCCAGCACCTACCGGCGGATGGACAACACTGAAGCTTTCTTT
size: once; V: TRBV7-3; D: -; J: TRBJ2-5; length: 14; CDR3: CASSWRGGEETQYF; DNA: TGTGCCAGCAGCTGGAGGGGCGGGGAAGAGACCCAGTACTTC
size: -; V: TRBV6-5; D: TRBD2; J: TRBJ2-1; length: 15; CDR3: CASSYSSRTSIEQFF; DNA: TGTGCCAGCAGTTACTCGTCGCGGACTAGCATTGAGCAGTTCTTC
size: -; V: TRBV7-2; D: -; J: TRBJ2-3; length: 13; CDR3: CASSSPRPDTQYF; DNA: TGTGCCAGCAGCTCGCCTCGCCCAGATACGCAGTATTTT
size: -; V: TRBV5-5; D: -; J: TRBJ2-3; length: 11; CDR3: CASSITDTQYF; DNA: TGTGCCAGCAGTATCACAGATACGCAGTATTTT
size: -; V: TRBV6-4; D: -; J: TRBJ2-5; length: 13; CDR3: CASSDARGETQYF; DNA: TGTGCCAGCAGTGACGCCCGGGGGGAGACCCAGTACTTC
size: -; V: TRBV6-5; D: -; J: TRBJ2-7; length: 14; CDR3: CASSPGTLTYEQYF; DNA: TGTGCCAGCAGTCCCGGGACGCTCACCTACGAGCAGTACTTC
size: -; V: TRBV27; D: -; J: TRBJ2-7; length: 14; CDR3: CATVDVGASYEQYF; DNA: TGTGCCACCGTCGACGTAGGGGCATCCTACGAGCAGTACTTC
size: -; V: TRBV9; D: -; J: TRBJ2-7; length: 12; CDR3: CASSPGSYEQYF; DNA: TGTGCCAGCAGCCCCGGGTCCTACGAGCAGTACTTC
size: -; V: TRBV9; D: -; J: TRBJ1-2; length: 16; CDR3: CASSTLGRAGEDGYTF; DNA: TGTGCCAGCAGCACCCTAGGTCGGGCAGGGGAGGATGGCTACACCTTC